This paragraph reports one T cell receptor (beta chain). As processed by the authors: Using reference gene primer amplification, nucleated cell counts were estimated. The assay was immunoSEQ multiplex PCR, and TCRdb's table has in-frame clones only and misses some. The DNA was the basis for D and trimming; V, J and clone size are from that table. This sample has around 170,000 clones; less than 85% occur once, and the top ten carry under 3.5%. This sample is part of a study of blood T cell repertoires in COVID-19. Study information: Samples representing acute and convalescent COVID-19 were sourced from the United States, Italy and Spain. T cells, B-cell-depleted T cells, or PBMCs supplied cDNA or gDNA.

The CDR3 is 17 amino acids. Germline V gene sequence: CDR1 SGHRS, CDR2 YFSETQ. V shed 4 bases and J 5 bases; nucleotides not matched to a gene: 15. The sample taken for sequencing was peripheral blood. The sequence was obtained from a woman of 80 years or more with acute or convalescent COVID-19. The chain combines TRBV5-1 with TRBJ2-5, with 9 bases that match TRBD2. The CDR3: CASSVGMTSGAGETQYF. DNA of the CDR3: TGCGCCAGCAGCGTAGGGATGACTAGCGGCGCGGGGGAGACCCAGTACTTC.